Listed here are 5 T cell receptor beta chains from one sample, sequenced in a study of blood T cell repertoires in COVID-19. TCRdb's table, derived via immunoSEQ multiplex PCR, lists solely in-frame clones and lacks some. In the table there are about 110,000 clones, around 64% of which are singletons. Sequencing was done on a sample of peripheral blood. These TCRs come from a woman aged 35 to 49 with acute or convalescent COVID-19.

V usage is TRBV4-2 and J usage is TRBJ2-2; D is perhaps TRBD1 (6 bases). Trimming removed 4 bases at V and 2 bases at J, with 11 bases between. Germline assignment: CDR1 LGHNA and CDR2 YNFKEQ. CDR3 length: 15 residues. CDR3 in DNA: TGTGCCAGCAGCCCCCGACAGGCCAACACCGGGGAGCTGTTTTTT. This encodes CASSPRQANTGELFF.

This rearrangement joins TRBV6-2 or TRBV6-3 to TRBJ1-6; D may be TRBD1 (5 bases). The CDR3 is 13 residues long. V lost 4 bases, J lost 7 bases, and 8 bases lay in between. Germline V lookup: CDR1 MNHEY, CDR2 SVGEGT. The CDR3 DNA reads as TGTGCCAGCAGTTGGGGGGAAAATTCACCCCTCCACTTT. Amino acid sequence: CASSWGENSPLHF.

The CDR3 region has the DNA TGTGCCAGCAGTTTATTATTTGAGGCCGGGGAGGGCTACACCTTC. Its translation: CASSLLFEAGEGYTF. The chain combines TRBV6-5 with TRBJ1-2; the D is unclear. V gave up 4 bases and J gave up 8 bases, with 20 bases separating them. The CDR3 totals 15 residues. The V gene's germline CDR1 is MNHEY and CDR2 SVGAGI.

The chain joins TRBV19 to TRBJ1-2; 7 positions agree with TRBD1. Germline CDR1 reads LNHDA; CDR2 reads SQIVND (reference sequence). Trimming took 6 bases from V and 4 from J; bases not matched to a gene: 8. The CDR3 has 14 amino acids. The CDR3 loop reads CASRNRDSLYGYTF. The CDR3 DNA is TGTGCCAGTAGAAACCGGGACAGTCTCTATGGCTACACCTTC. The variable domain in full, completed from reference TRBV19 and TRBJ1-2, reads DGGITQSPKYLFRKEGQNVTLSCEQNLNHDAMYWYRQDPGQGLRLIYYSQIVNDFQKGDIAEGYSVSREKKESFPLTVTSAQKNPTAFYLCASRNRDSLYGYTFGSGTRLTVV.

The rearrangement links TRBV6-2 or TRBV6-3 to TRBJ1-5, with D hard to call. CDR1 and CDR2 from the germline V gene are MNHEY and SVGEGT. Trimming shortened V by 0 bases and J by 6 bases, and 9 bases separated the two germline ends. The CDR3 is made up of 14 amino acids. CDR3 protein: CASSYSNLRQPQHF. The CDR3 DNA reads TGTGCCAGCAGTTACTCAAATCTGCGTCAGCCCCAGCATTTT.